This TCR beta chain comes out of a study of T cell repertoires in cytomegalovirus infection. Turning to the study itself: Both a matching HLA type and CMV infection were indicated by public TCR beta signatures.

The table lists this clonotype with a few counts. No antigen is known for it. Study-wide results and limits: Public TCR beta family frequency separated CMV-and-HLA carriers, including in an independent cohort.

From the reads, TCRdb called clonotypes with MiXCR, one entry per CDR3 protein. The data show 310,000 or so distinct CDR3 sequences, 9.6% seen once. The sequencing sample was made of PBMCs. This sequence originates from a human donor in good health (CMV status not recorded). Some clones in this sample may be carry-over from other donors' samples.

The CDR3 loop is CSVEGEGTGFNEQFF. Here the CDR3 DNA reads TGCAGCGTTGAGGGGGAAGGGACAGGGTTCAATGAGCAGTTCTTC. This chain uses TRBV29-1 with TRBJ2-1; TRBD1 matches 9 bases. Germline lookup yields CDR1 SQVTM and CDR2 ANQGSEA. With 3 bases clipped from V and 6 bases from J, the junction kept 9 bases outside the gene matches. The CDR3 runs 15 residues.